Following are 23 T cell receptor beta chains from one sample sequenced in a study of beta chain features in type 1 diabetes. General observations from the study: A moderate, significant TCRB CDR3 shortening appeared in type 1 diabetes across four CD4+ subsets.

Antigen specificity for these receptors is unknown. The study reverse transcribed the entire isolated RNA, so it sequenced expressed TCRB transcripts. Measured with immunoSEQ multiplex PCR; TCRdb has only the in-frame clones, and not every one. The table lists over 90,000 clones, over 25% of them singletons, with 0.53% in the top ten. Sequencing input: central memory CD4+ T cells from blood. The receptor source for this set is a woman under 30 with type 1 diabetes.

Only a few counts were recorded for this clone. This chain joins TRBV19 and TRBJ2-6, with D perhaps matching TRBD1 (6 bases). This CDR3 is built from 16 residues. Per germline, CDR1 LNHDA and CDR2 SQIVND (reference sequence). V was shortened by 7 bases and J by 3 bases, with 16 bases between the two germline ends. The CDR3 sequence is CASNRVGAGGANVLTF. CDR3 nucleotide sequence: TGTGCCAGTAACCGAGTGGGGGCTGGTGGGGCCAACGTCCTGACTTTC.

The rearrangement uses TRBV10-1 and TRBJ2-7, with 7 positions matching TRBD1. CDR1 and CDR2 (germline): WNHNN, SYGVQD (reference sequence). This CDR3 spans 14 amino acids. Trimming removed 10 bases from V and 2 bases from J; junction bases left unmatched: 11. CDR3 residues: CAKPSPGQTYEQYV. The CDR3 DNA is TGCGCCAAACCAAGCCCGGGACAGACCTACGAGCAGTACGTC.

The chain joins TRBV28 to TRBJ2-7; TRBD1 matches 8 bases. The CDR3 loop spans 15 amino acids. V was pared by 5 bases and J by 5 bases, with 11 bases of the junction left unmatched. Germline V gene lookup returns CDR1 MDHEN and CDR2 SYDVKM. The CDR3 DNA reads TGTGCCAGCAGTACCCGGACAGGGTTTAGGCACGAGCAGTACTTC. It yields the protein CASSTRTGFRHEQYF.

J is TRBJ2-2 and V is TRBV30; D perhaps matches TRBD1 (5 bases). Germline assignment: CDR1 GTSNPN and CDR2 SVGIG (reference sequence). V was pared by 4 bases and J by 4 bases, with 10 bases between. The CDR3 consists of 13 residues. The CDR3 DNA sequence: TGTGCCTGGACCTTGGGGCGCACCGGGGAGCTGTTTTTT. Its protein product is CAWTLGRTGELFF.

This clone was detected only a few times. This chain uses TRBV5-1 with TRBJ1-2; D not certain. CDR1 and CDR2 (germline): SGHRS, YFSETQ. Deletions cut 4 bases from V and 4 bases from J, with 11 bases between. This CDR3 has 13 residues. CDR3 region: CASSPTGGYGYTF. Here the CDR3 DNA reads TGCGCCAGCAGCCCGACTGGCGGCTATGGCTACACCTTC.

This clone counts as medium-sized. This rearrangement joins TRBV30 to TRBJ2-7; D possibly corresponds to TRBD2 (5 bases). The germline CDR1 and CDR2 sequences are GTSNPN and SVGIG (reference sequence). This CDR3 is built from 14 residues. V lost 2 bases to trimming and J lost 2 bases, with 13 bases between them. In DNA, the CDR3 is TGTGCCTGGAGTAGCGGAAACCACCCCTACGAGCAGTACGTC. Protein sequence: CAWSSGNHPYEQYV.

V and J are TRBV28 and TRBJ2-7; D is possibly TRBD1 (6 bases). The CDR3 contains 15 residues. The germline V gene encodes CDR1 MDHEN and CDR2 SYDVKM. Trimming shortened V by 2 bases and J by 3 bases, and 14 bases separated the two germline ends. The CDR3 reads CASSLGGHENYEQYF. In nucleotides, the CDR3 is TGTGCCAGCAGTTTAGGGGGACATGAGAACTACGAGCAGTACTTC.

This clone was counted only a few times. The V gene is TRBV5-1, the J gene TRBJ2-3; possible D gene TRBD2, 6 bases. The CDR3 has 19 amino acids. Germline V gene data show CDR1 as SGHRS and CDR2 as YFSETQ. Trimming left V 3 bases short and J 0 bases short, with 23 bases between. CDR3 in DNA: TGCGCCAGCAGCTCGGGGAGGAACGGAAAATATACTAGCACAGATACGCAGTATTTT. Translation gives CASSSGRNGKYTSTDTQYF.

This sequence joins TRBV6-6 and TRBJ2-7, with 10 bases that match TRBD2. Germline CDR1 and CDR2: MNHNY and SVGAGI (reference sequence). The junction had 12 bases not matched to a gene; V was cut back by 7 bases and J by 9 bases. The CDR3 sequence is 14 residues long. This CDR3 reads CASTSTLAGEVQYF. The CDR3, as DNA: TGTGCCAGCACCTCCACTCTAGCGGGAGAGGTGCAGTACTTC.

This clone was detected ten times or more. The junction and the germline gene differ at one end; a read error may be behind it. V is TRBV30 and J is TRBJ2-7, with 8 bases that match TRBD1. Germline V lookup: CDR1 GTSNPN, CDR2 SVGIG (reference sequence). This CDR3 region has 11 residues. The CDR3 DNA reads TGTGCCTGGAGTGGAAGGACAGGGATGAACTTC. Amino acids: CAWSGRTGMNF.

This clone was seen once. Germline and junction disagree at one end, which may indicate a read error. The genes are TRBV2 and TRBJ2-3, with 9 bases aligning to TRBD2. This CDR3 spans 14 amino acids. Germline CDR1 and CDR2: SNHLY and FYNNEI. The CDR3 DNA sequence: TGTGCCAACAGTCTAGCGGGGAGCACAGATACGCAGTATTTT. Residues: CANSLAGSTDTQYF. The variable domain in full, with the rest retrieved from reference TRBV2 and TRBJ2-3, is EPEVTQTPSHQVTQMGQEVILRCVPISNHLYFYWYRQILGQKVEFLVSFYNNEISEKSEIFDDQFSVERPDGSNFTLKIRSTKLEDSAMYFCANSLAGSTDTQYFGPGTRLTVL.

The V gene is TRBV30, the J gene TRBJ2-7; 8 bases map to TRBD1. The junction had 11 bases not matched to a gene; V was cut back by 4 bases and J by 0 bases. The CDR3 has 16 amino acids. Per the germline V gene, CDR1 is GTSNPN and CDR2 is SVGIG (reference sequence). The CDR3 nucleotides are TGTGCCTGGACACCCGGGACAGGTCTCCACTCCTACGAGCAGTACTTC. It yields the protein CAWTPGTGLHSYEQYF. The full variable domain, completed using reference TRBV30 and TRBJ2-7, is SQTIHQWPATLVQPVGSPLSLECTVEGTSNPNLYWYRQAAGRGLQLLFYSVGIGQISSEVPQNLSASRPQDRQFILSSKKLLLSDSGFYLCAWTPGTGLHSYEQYFGPGTRLTVT.

The V gene is TRBV18, the J gene TRBJ2-7; 16 bases are shared with TRBD2. J gave up 4 bases and V 6 bases, and 3 bases lay outside the gene matches. The CDR3 consists of 15 residues. The germline V gene encodes CDR1 KGHSH and CDR2 LQKENI. Here the CDR3 DNA reads TGTGCCAGCTCCGGGACTAGCGGGAGGGTGTACGAGCAGTACGTC. Translated, it gives CASSGTSGRVYEQYV.

This rearrangement joins TRBV18 to TRBJ2-2, with TRBD2 as a possible D gene (6 bases). CDR1 is KGHSH, CDR2 LQKENI, per germline. V was shortened by 0 bases and J by 1 base, with 12 bases between the two germline ends. This CDR3 is 17 amino acids long. This CDR3 is CASSPPAGTQNTGELFF. As DNA, the CDR3 is TGTGCCAGCTCACCACCGGCCGGGACTCAGAACACCGGGGAGCTGTTTTTT.

This chain uses TRBV7-2 with TRBJ1-4; D may be TRBD1 (6 bases). Germline V gives CDR1 SGHTA, CDR2 FQGNSA. Trimming stripped 4 bases from V and 7 bases from J, with 13 bases between. This CDR3 comprises 14 residues. CDR3 coding DNA: TGTGCCAGCAGCTCCCGAGGGGGGGGTGAAAAACTGTTTTTT. Translated: CASSSRGGGEKLFF.

The CDR3 sequence is CASSEVNGLAGAYEQYV. The CDR3, as DNA: TGTGCCAGCAGTGAAGTAAATGGGCTAGCGGGAGCCTACGAGCAGTACGTC. The rearrangement uses TRBV6-4 and TRBJ2-7; 10 bases are shared with TRBD2. The CDR3 loop spans 17 amino acids. The germline CDR1 and CDR2 sequences are MRHNA and SNTAGT. V lost 3 bases to trimming and J lost 2 bases; unmatched junction nucleotides: 10.

The genes are TRBV10-3 and TRBJ2-3, with D possibly being TRBD2 (6 bases). V was cut by 3 bases and J by 3 bases, with 16 bases left in between. The CDR3 length is 16 residues. Germline-derived CDR1 and CDR2 are ENHRY and SYGVKD. The CDR3 loop is CAISEEPGRRTDTQYF. The CDR3, as DNA: TGTGCCATCAGTGAAGAACCCGGGAGAAGGACAGATACGCAGTATTTT.

The rearrangement joins TRBV5-5 to TRBJ2-7, with TRBD1 as a possible D gene (6 bases). The CDR3 totals 14 residues. The germline V gene has CDR1 SGHKS and CDR2 YYEKEE (reference sequence). The V end was cut by 1 base, the J end by 0 bases, with 8 bases between. The CDR3 DNA sequence: TGTGCCAGCAGCTTGTTGGACAGCTCCTACGAGCAGTACGTC. Protein: CASSLLDSSYEQYV.

The rearrangement links TRBV25-1 to TRBJ2-7, with 8 bases matching TRBD1. Germline lookup yields CDR1 MGHDK and CDR2 SYGVNS. After removal of 2 bases from V and 3 bases from J, the junction contained 6 bases not matched to a gene. The CDR3 covers 15 residues. Here the CDR3 DNA reads TGTGCCAGCAGTGAAGGGGGGACAGGTTACTACGAGCAGTACTTC. The encoded protein is CASSEGGTGYYEQYF.

The rearrangement joins TRBV6-6 to TRBJ1-1; D perhaps matches TRBD1 (5 bases). From germline, CDR1 is MNHNY and CDR2 SVGAGI (reference sequence). V lost 6 bases to trimming and J lost 5 bases, with 13 bases between them. The CDR3 runs 13 residues. CDR3: CASRRGGRTEAFF. Written as DNA, the CDR3 is TGTGCCAGCAGGCGGGGGGGTCGGACTGAAGCTTTCTTT.

The rearrangement links TRBV7-8 to TRBJ2-5; no reliable D call. The CDR3 spans 15 residues. V gave up 0 bases and J gave up 5 bases, with 13 bases separating them. The germline V gene has CDR1 SGHVS and CDR2 FQNEAQ. The CDR3 DNA follows: TGTGCCAGCAGCTTAGCGAAAGCGTTTGGGGAGACCCAGTACTTC. The encoded protein is CASSLAKAFGETQYF.

CDR3 loop: CASSPPPGAGTDTQYF. The CDR3 region has the DNA TGTGCCAGCAGTCCCCCCCCAGGGGCAGGCACAGATACGCAGTATTTT. The chain couples TRBV25-1 to TRBJ2-3, with D perhaps matching TRBD1 (6 bases). The CDR3 length is 16 residues. CDR1 is MGHDK, CDR2 SYGVNS, per germline. With 5 bases removed from V and 1 base from J, the gap between germline ends came to 16 bases.

V gene TRBV5-6 combines with J gene TRBJ2-1; 10 bases align to TRBD1. Germline CDR1 reads SGHDT; CDR2 reads YYEEEE. The junction had 3 bases not matched to a gene; V was cut back by 4 bases and J by 2 bases. This CDR3 has 15 residues. The DNA for the CDR3 is TGTGCCAGCAGCCCAGGGACAGGGGCCTACAATGAGCAGTTCTTC. Translation gives CASSPGTGAYNEQFF. Based on the CDR3 plus reference TRBV5-6 and TRBJ2-1, the full variable domain is DAGVTQSPTHLIKTRGQQVTLRCSPKSGHDTVSWYQQALGQGPQFIFQYYEEEERQRGNFPDRFSGHQFPNYSSELNVNALLLGDSALYLCASSPGTGAYNEQFFGPGTRLTVL.